The TCR beta chain described here comes from a study of OX40 agonist ivuxolimab in advanced cancers. Here immunoSEQ multiplex PCR was the method, and the copy in TCRdb shows in-frame clones only, minus some. The sample has about 67,000 clones; approximately 84% are singletons. Samples were taken at baseline and on day 1 of cycles 4 and 7. V was cut by 6 bases and J by 2 bases, with 19 bases left in between. The germline V gene has CDR1 SNHLY and CDR2 FYNNEI. This CDR3 has 16 residues. The receptor was derived from an adult with an advanced solid tumor such as melanoma, head and neck, liver or kidney cancer. The chain carries TRBV2 and TRBJ1-1, with a weak D call TRBD1 (5 bases). Sequenced here: CD4+ or CD8+ T cells sorted from blood, sampled in a trial of the OX40 agonist ivuxolimab. The CDR3 spells CASRPTDATVNTEAFF. Written as DNA, the CDR3 is TGTGCCAGCAGGCCAACAGACGCGACAGTTAACACTGAAGCTTTCTTT.